A selection of T cell receptor beta chains follows, all from one sample in a study of blood T cell repertoires in COVID-19. Profiled with immunoSEQ multiplex PCR; TCRdb holds only in-frame clones, not every one. The sample has about 400,000 clones, about nine tenths seen once; the top ten hold 1.5% to 2%. Material: PBMCs or T cells enriched from blood (not recorded which). The origin of the receptors is a woman younger than 45 who had recovered from COVID-19. CDR3s include the opening cysteine and the closing phenylalanine or tryptophan. D genes are given only for firm matches. Clone size appears in some rows only: once, few, many, or a class for an expanded clone.

abundance	d_gene	v_gene	j_gene	CDR3nt	CDR3aa
NA	NA	TRBV11-2	TRBJ2-7	TGTGCCAGCAGCTTAGATCAGGGCACAAGCCTTAACTACGAGCAGTACTTC	CASSLDQGTSLNYEQYF
NA	TRBD1	TRBV2	TRBJ2-7	TGTGCCAGCGTCCGGGACAGGGAGTCCCTGGGGTACTTC	CASVRDRESLGYF
NA	NA	TRBV5-4	TRBJ1-1	TGTGCCAGCAGCTTGCAGGGGTGGACTGAAGCTTTCTTT	CASSLQGWTEAFF
NA	TRBD2	TRBV28	TRBJ2-5	TGTGCCAGCAGTGTGAGGACTAGCGGGAGAGGATGGGAGCAAGAGACCCAGTACTTC	CASSVRTSGRGWEQETQYF
once	NA	TRBV18	TRBJ1-2	TGTGCCAGCTCATCAACAGCTAACTATGGCTACACCTTC	CASSSTANYGYTF
NA	NA	TRBV7-8	TRBJ1-1	TGTGCCAGCAGCCTCTCCCGGGACACGAGGGGAGCTTTCTTT	CASSLSRDTRGAFF
NA	NA	TRBV30	TRBJ2-7	TGTGCCTGGAGTAGAGAACGTTACGAGCAGTACTTC	CAWSRERYEQYF
once	TRBD2	TRBV3-1/TRBV3-2	TRBJ2-7	TGTGCCAGCAGCCCCCTCCTAGCGGGGGGGCCGAACTCCTACGAGCAGTACTTC	CASSPLLAGGPNSYEQYF
NA	NA	TRBV2	TRBJ2-6	TGTGCCAGCAGTGTAGAGGGTGCTGGGGCCAACGTCCTGACTTTC	CASSVEGAGANVLTF
once	TRBD2	TRBV27	TRBJ2-7	TGTGCCAGCAGTTTATCTAGCGGGACTAATACTTACGAGCAGTACTTC	CASSLSSGTNTYEQYF
few	TRBD2	TRBV25-1	TRBJ2-1	TGTGCCAGCAGTGAATACCCCGGGACTAGCGGGAGTGAGCAGTTCTTC	CASSEYPGTSGSEQFF
NA	NA	TRBV5-1	TRBJ2-2	TGCGCCAGCAGCTTGCAGGGGCAGCTCAAAAGCCCCTCCGTGAAGCTGTTTTTT	CASSLQGQLKSPSVKLFF
NA	TRBD2	TRBV19	TRBJ2-5	TGTGCCAGTAGTCCCGGGACTAGCGGAGGAGAGACCCAGTACTTC	CASSPGTSGGETQYF
NA	NA	TRBV7-9	TRBJ2-7	TGTGCCAGCAGCTTAGGACAGCAAGTCCTGAACGAGCAGTACTTC	CASSLGQQVLNEQYF
NA	TRBD2	TRBV28	TRBJ2-1	TGTGCCAGCAGTCCGAGGACTAGCGGGAAGTATGAGTTCTTC	CASSPRTSGKYEFF
once	TRBD1	TRBV10-3	TRBJ2-1	TGTGCCATCAGTGAGTCCGGGCAGGGGGCGGTCTACAATGAGCAGTTCTTC	CAISESGQGAVYNEQFF
NA	NA	TRBV11-2	TRBJ1-4	TGTGCCAGCAGCTTAGATCTTCGGTCGTGGCAGGGGAAAGAAAAACTGTTTTTT	CASSLDLRSWQGKEKLFF
NA	TRBD1	TRBV10-3	TRBJ1-2	TGTGCCATCGGGGACAGGGAGGGTGGCTACACCTTC	CAIGDREGGYTF
once	TRBD1	TRBV19	TRBJ1-5	TGTGCCACCACCCCCGGGACAGGCCCCCGGGGGAATCAGCCCCAGCATTTT	CATTPGTGPRGNQPQHF
NA	TRBD1	TRBV6-5	TRBJ1-1	TGTGCCAGCAGTTTTCCAGGGGGGATTGAAACTGAAGCTTTCTTT	CASSFPGGIETEAFF
NA	TRBD2	TRBV12-3/TRBV12-4	TRBJ2-6	TGTGCCAGCAGTTTACCGGGAGGGAGGGCCTCGACTTTC	CASSLPGGRASTF
NA	TRBD2	TRBV29-1	TRBJ2-1	TGCAGCGTTTGGGAGGGCCCACCCAACAATGAGCAGTTCTTC	CSVWEGPPNNEQFF
NA	NA	TRBV18	TRBJ1-4	TGTGCCAGCTCACCGGACCAGGGAAGGACTAATGAAAAACTGTTTTTT	CASSPDQGRTNEKLFF
NA	NA	TRBV24-1	TRBJ2-5	TGTGCCACCAGTGATCCAAGGCCGGGAGTCCACCAAGAGACCCAGTACTTC	CATSDPRPGVHQETQYF
NA	TRBD1	TRBV7-9	TRBJ1-2	TGTGCCAGCAGCTTCGCGGACAGGGATAACTATGGCTACACCTTC	CASSFADRDNYGYTF
NA	TRBD1	TRBV7-3	TRBJ1-1	TGTGCCAGCAGCCCTGACCGGGACAGGTTCACTGAAGCTTTCTTT	CASSPDRDRFTEAFF
NA	NA	TRBV7-3	TRBJ1-1	TGTGCCAGCAGCCCTCCGGGGGGGAACACTGAAGCTTTCTTT	CASSPPGGNTEAFF
NA	NA	TRBV11-2	TRBJ2-7	TGTGCCAGCAGCTTAGACAGGAACTCCTACGAGCAGTACTTC	CASSLDRNSYEQYF
NA	NA	TRBV9	TRBJ1-6	TGTGCCAGCAGCCCAGGGTCGACAGCGAGCCGACCCCTCCACTTT	CASSPGSTASRPLHF
NA	TRBD2	TRBV27	TRBJ2-1	TGTGCCAGCAGGAGACTAGCGGGAGCCGATGAGCAGTTCTTC	CASRRLAGADEQFF
NA	TRBD1	TRBV6-2/TRBV6-3	TRBJ1-5	TGTGCCAGCAGTTACCCATTTGTGGGACAGGCCTCAAAACCCCAGCATTTT	CASSYPFVGQASKPQHF
NA	NA	TRBV28	TRBJ2-1	TGTGCCAGCAGTTCCAAACAATGGGGGGTGGGCGATGAGCAGTTCTTC	CASSSKQWGVGDEQFF
NA	NA	TRBV30	TRBJ2-2	TGTGCCTGGAGTGTCCAGGGTTACACCGGGGAGCTGTTTTTT	CAWSVQGYTGELFF
NA	NA	TRBV12-5	TRBJ1-1	TGTGCTAGTGGTTTGTCGCAGGTCCCTGAAGCTTTCTTT	CASGLSQVPEAFF
few	NA	TRBV5-5	TRBJ1-6	TGTGCCAGCAGCCCCTCCAATTCACCCCTCCACTTT	CASSPSNSPLHF
NA	TRBD1	TRBV28	TRBJ1-5	TGTGCCAGCAGTTACCGGGACAGGGAGATCTACCGGAGCAATCAGCCCCAGCATTTT	CASSYRDREIYRSNQPQHF
NA	TRBD2	TRBV4-2	TRBJ2-2	TGTGCCAGCAGCCAAACTTCCGGGGGGGTTCTCGGGGAGCTGTTTTTT	CASSQTSGGVLGELFF
NA	TRBD1	TRBV19	TRBJ1-5	TGTGCCAGTAGTATACCGACAGGGGGAAGCGGACAGCCCCAGCATTTT	CASSIPTGGSGQPQHF
NA	TRBD1	TRBV3-1/TRBV3-2	TRBJ1-1	TGTGCCAGCAGCCGTTCGGACAGGGGTAACACTGAAGCTTTCTTT	CASSRSDRGNTEAFF
NA	NA	TRBV2	TRBJ1-2	TGTGCCAGCATAGCAGATTCTAAAGGAGGCTACACCTTC	CASIADSKGGYTF
NA	TRBD1	TRBV6-5	TRBJ2-7	TGTGCCAGCAGGAGGGACAGGGTGCTTGACGAGCAGTACTTC	CASRRDRVLDEQYF
NA	TRBD2	TRBV6-5	TRBJ2-1	TGTGCCAGCAGTTACCGAGGACTAGCGGAGATCAATGAGCAGTTCTTC	CASSYRGLAEINEQFF
NA	NA	TRBV27	TRBJ1-3	TGTGCCAGCAGTCCCGGGGACATTAGTCTCGGGAACACCATATATTTT	CASSPGDISLGNTIYF
once	NA	TRBV19	TRBJ1-3	TGTGCCAGTAGTACACGGGGAAACACCATATATTTT	CASSTRGNTIYF
NA	TRBD1	TRBV6-5	TRBJ1-2	TGTGCCAGCAGTAAGACAGGGGGGGGCTTTGGCTACACCTTC	CASSKTGGGFGYTF
NA	TRBD2	TRBV7-9	TRBJ2-3	TGTGCCAGCAGCTTAACCAGGGAGGGGCATAGCACAGATACGCAGTATTTT	CASSLTREGHSTDTQYF
NA	NA	TRBV20-1	TRBJ1-5	TGCAGTGCTAGTCCGGGGGTCAATCAGCCCCAGCATTTT	CSASPGVNQPQHF
NA	TRBD1	TRBV19	TRBJ1-1	TGTGCCAGTAGTGGGAGACAGGGTACCACTGAAGCTTTCTTT	CASSGRQGTTEAFF
NA	NA	TRBV10-2	TRBJ2-7	TGCGCCAGCAGTGAGTATACTAGTGGCTACGAGCAGTACTTC	CASSEYTSGYEQYF
NA	NA	TRBV30	TRBJ1-5	TGTGCCTGGAGTGTGGGGGGAAACAATCAGCCCCAGCATTTT	CAWSVGGNNQPQHF
NA	TRBD1	TRBV6-5	TRBJ1-4	TGTGCCAGCAGCGACAGGGAAGGAGAAAAACTGTTTTTT	CASSDREGEKLFF
few	NA	TRBV18	TRBJ1-1	TGTGCCAGCTCACCTCAGGGGTCGAACACTGAAGCTTTCTTT	CASSPQGSNTEAFF